The sequence of this T cell receptor beta chain was determined in a study of T cells in Graves' hyperthyroidism and ophthalmopathy. Germline CDR1 is DFQATT and CDR2 is SNEGSKA (reference sequence). Unmatched junction bases numbered 10, after V lost 0 bases and J lost 5 bases. There are 16 residues in the CDR3. Amplification of TCR beta CDR3 regions was performed using RNA transcripts as template. The study used the HTBI primer set for a first-round RT-PCR of the TCR CDR3. Using its own MiXCR run on the multiplex PCR reads, TCRdb lists one record per CDR3 protein. The sample records about 360,000 distinct CDR3 sequences, approximately 19% being singletons. The patients, who ranged from 18 to 65 in age, presented with newly diagnosed hyperthyroidism lasting under 2 months. PBMCs stemmed from under 11 ml fresh peripheral blood. This clonotype was seen ten or more times.

This chain links TRBV20-1 with TRBJ2-5; 9 nucleotides line up with TRBD1. The sequence came from a woman between 18 and 29 years old with Graves' hyperthyroidism. Sequenced sample: blood. CDR3 region: CSARDPGTGMWETQYF. In nucleotides, the CDR3 is TGCAGTGCTAGAGATCCTGGGACAGGGATGTGGGAGACCCAGTACTTC.